This T cell receptor (beta chain) was recorded in a study of blood T cell repertoires in COVID-19. Across the whole study: Spain, Italy and the United States supplied samples that represented acute and convalescent COVID-19. T cells, B-cell-depleted T cells, or PBMCs provided the cDNA or gDNA that served as material.

Original processing notes: Scientists estimated how many nucleated cells there were by amplifying reference gene primers. The data were produced by immunoSEQ multiplex PCR, yet TCRdb's version contains in-frame clones alone and is incomplete. D and trimming come from the DNA, and the V and J calls and clone size come from that table. Among about 220,000 clones listed, about 80% were seen once. V lost 0 bases and J lost 3; bases outside the gene matches: 4. This CDR3 has 16 residues. Germline lookup yields CDR1 LNHDA and CDR2 SQIVND (reference sequence). Material for sequencing was peripheral blood. The genes are TRBV19 and TRBJ2-1; 8 nucleotides match TRBD2. The receptor was derived from a woman aged 60-75 years with acute or convalescent COVID-19. The chain's CDR3 is CASSIELSGGYNEQFF. The CDR3 nucleotides read TGTGCCAGTAGTATAGAGTTAAGCGGGGGCTACAATGAGCAGTTCTTC.